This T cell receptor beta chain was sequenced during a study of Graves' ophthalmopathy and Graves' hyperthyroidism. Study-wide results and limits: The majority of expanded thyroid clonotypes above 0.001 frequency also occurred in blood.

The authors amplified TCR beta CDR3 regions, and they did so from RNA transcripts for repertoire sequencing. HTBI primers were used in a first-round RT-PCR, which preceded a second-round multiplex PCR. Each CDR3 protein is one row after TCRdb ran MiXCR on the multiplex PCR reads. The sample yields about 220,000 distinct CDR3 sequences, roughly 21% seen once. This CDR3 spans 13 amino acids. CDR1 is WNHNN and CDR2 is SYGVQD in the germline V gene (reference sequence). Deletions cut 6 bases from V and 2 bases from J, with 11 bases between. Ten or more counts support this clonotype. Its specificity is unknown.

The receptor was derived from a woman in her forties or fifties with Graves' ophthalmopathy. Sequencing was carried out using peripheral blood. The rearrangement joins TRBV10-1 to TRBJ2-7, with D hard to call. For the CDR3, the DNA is TGCGCCAGCAGCCAATATTCCGCCTACGAGCAGTACTTC. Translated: CASSQYSAYEQYF.